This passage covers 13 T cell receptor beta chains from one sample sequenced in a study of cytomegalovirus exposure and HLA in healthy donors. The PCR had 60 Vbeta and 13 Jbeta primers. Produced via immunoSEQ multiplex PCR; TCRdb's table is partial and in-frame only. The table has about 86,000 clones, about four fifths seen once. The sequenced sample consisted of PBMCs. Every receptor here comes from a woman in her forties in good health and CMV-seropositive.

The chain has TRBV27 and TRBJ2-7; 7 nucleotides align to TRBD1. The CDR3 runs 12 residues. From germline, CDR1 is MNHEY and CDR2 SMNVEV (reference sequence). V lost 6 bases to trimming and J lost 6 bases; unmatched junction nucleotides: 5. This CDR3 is CASRPRQGEQYF. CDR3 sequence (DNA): TGTGCCAGCAGACCTCGACAGGGCGAGCAGTACTTC.

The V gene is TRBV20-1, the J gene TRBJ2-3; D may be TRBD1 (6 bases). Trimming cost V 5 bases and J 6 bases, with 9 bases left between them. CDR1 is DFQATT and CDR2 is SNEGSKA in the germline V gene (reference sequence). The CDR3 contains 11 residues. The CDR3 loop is CSAQRGDTQYF. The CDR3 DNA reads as TGCAGTGCTCAAAGGGGGGATACGCAGTATTTT.

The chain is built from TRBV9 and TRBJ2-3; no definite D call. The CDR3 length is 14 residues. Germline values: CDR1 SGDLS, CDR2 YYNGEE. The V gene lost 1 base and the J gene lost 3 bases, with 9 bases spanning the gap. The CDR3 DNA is TGTGCCAGCAGCGTATTATCTAGTACAGATACGCAGTATTTT. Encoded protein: CASSVLSSTDTQYF.

The CDR3 sequence is CASSDLAGGSEQFF. As DNA, the CDR3 is TGTGCCAGCAGTGACCTAGCGGGAGGCAGTGAGCAGTTCTTC. The chain employs TRBV6-4 and TRBJ2-1, with TRBD2 matching 11 bases. The CDR3 has 14 amino acids. Germline V gene data show CDR1 as MRHNA and CDR2 as SNTAGT. V dropped 2 bases and J dropped 9; count of bases not matched to a gene: 3.

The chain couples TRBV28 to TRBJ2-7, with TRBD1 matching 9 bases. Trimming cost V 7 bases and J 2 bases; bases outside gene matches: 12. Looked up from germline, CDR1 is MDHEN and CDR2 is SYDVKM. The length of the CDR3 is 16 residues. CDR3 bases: TGTGCCAGCACTCCCGTGGGGACAGGGCGGACCTACGAGCAGTACTTC. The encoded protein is CASTPVGTGRTYEQYF.

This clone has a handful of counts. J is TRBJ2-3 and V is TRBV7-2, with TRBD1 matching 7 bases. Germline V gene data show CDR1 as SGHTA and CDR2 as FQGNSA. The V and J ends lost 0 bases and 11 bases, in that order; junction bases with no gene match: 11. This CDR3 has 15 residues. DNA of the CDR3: TGTGCCAGCAGCTTAGCGGCAGGGGGTGGGGTTGAGCAGTATTTT. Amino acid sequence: CASSLAAGGGVEQYF.

The CDR3 loop reads CASSRDTSYEQYF. CDR3 nucleotide sequence: TGCGCCAGCAGCCGGGACACTTCCTACGAGCAGTACTTC. The chain employs TRBV5-1 and TRBJ2-7, with D possibly TRBD1 on 6 matching bases. Per the germline V gene, CDR1 is SGHRS and CDR2 is YFSETQ. The CDR3 length is 13 residues. V was clipped by 4 bases and J by 1 base, with 9 bases between them.

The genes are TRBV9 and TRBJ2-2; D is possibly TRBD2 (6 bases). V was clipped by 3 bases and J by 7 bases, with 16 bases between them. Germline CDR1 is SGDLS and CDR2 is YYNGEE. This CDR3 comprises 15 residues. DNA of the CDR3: TGTGCCAGCAGCGCACTTGGCGGGGCTAACGGGGAGCTGTTTTTT. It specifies CASSALGGANGELFF.

CDR3 loop: CRVEGAGLHTEAFF. The CDR3 DNA is TGCAGGGTCGAGGGGGCAGGCTTGCACACTGAAGCTTTCTTT. The J gene is TRBJ1-1, the V gene TRBV29-1, with 7 bases matching TRBD1. The CDR3 spans 14 residues. Germline V gene sequence: CDR1 SQVTM, CDR2 ANQGSEA.

The CDR3 bases are TGTGCCAGCAGCGGACCAAGCGGAGGCTCTGGAAACACCATATATTTT. Translated, it gives CASSGPSGGSGNTIYF. The chain uses TRBV7-9 and TRBJ1-3; D gene unclear. V lost 5 bases, J lost 0 bases, and 14 bases lay in between. Germline CDR1 reads SEHNR; CDR2 reads FQNEAQ (reference sequence). This CDR3 spans 16 amino acids. Together with reference TRBV7-9 and TRBJ1-3, the CDR3 gives the full variable domain: DTGVSQNPRHKITKRGQNVTFRCDPISEHNRLYWYRQTLGQGPEFLTYFQNEAQLEKSRLLSDRFSAERPKGSFSTLEIQRTEQGDSAMYLCASSGPSGGSGNTIYFGEGSWLTVV.

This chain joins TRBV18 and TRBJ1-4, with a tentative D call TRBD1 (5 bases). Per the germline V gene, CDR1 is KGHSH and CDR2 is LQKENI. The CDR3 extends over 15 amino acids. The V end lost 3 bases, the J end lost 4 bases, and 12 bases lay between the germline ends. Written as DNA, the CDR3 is TGTGCCAGCTCACCTGTGGGGGGAATTAATGAAAAACTGTTTTTT. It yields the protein CASSPVGGINEKLFF. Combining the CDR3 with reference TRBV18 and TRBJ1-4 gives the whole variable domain NAGVMQNPRHLVRRRGQEARLRCSPMKGHSHVYWYRQLPEEGLKFMVYLQKENIIDESGMPKERFSAEFPKEGPSILRIQQVVRGDSAAYFCASSPVGGINEKLFFGSGTQLSVL.

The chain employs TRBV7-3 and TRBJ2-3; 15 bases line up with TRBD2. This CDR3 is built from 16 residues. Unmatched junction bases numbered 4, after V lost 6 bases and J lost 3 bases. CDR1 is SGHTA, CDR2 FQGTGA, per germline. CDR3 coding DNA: TGTGCCAGCAGTCCCGGACTAGCGGGAGGGACAGATACGCAGTATTTT. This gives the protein CASSPGLAGGTDTQYF. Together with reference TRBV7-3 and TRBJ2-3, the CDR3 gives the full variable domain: GAGVSQTPSNKVTEKGKYVELRCDPISGHTALYWYRQSLGQGPEFLIYFQGTGAADDSGLPNDRFFAVRPEGSVSTLKIQRTERGDSAVYLCASSPGLAGGTDTQYFGPGTRLTVL.

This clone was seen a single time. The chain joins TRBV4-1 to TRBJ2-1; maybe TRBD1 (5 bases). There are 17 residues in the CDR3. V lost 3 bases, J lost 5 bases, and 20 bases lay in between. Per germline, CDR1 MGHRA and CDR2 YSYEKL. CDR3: CASSHSPNWTPDNEQFF. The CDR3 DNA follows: TGCGCCAGCAGCCATAGCCCGAATTGGACACCCGACAATGAGCAGTTCTTC.